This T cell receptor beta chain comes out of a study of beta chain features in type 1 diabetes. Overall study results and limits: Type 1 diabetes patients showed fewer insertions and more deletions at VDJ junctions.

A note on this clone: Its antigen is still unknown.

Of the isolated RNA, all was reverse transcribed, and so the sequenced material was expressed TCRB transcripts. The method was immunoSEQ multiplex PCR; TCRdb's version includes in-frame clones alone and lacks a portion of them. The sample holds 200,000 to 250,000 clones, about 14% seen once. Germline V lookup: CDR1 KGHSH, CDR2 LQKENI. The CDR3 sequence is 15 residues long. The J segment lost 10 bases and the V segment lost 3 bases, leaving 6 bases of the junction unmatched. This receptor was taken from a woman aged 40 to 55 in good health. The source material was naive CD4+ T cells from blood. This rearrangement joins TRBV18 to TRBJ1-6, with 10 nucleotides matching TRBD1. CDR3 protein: CASSPRGTGVSPLHF. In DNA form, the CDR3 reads TGTGCCAGCTCACCCCGGGGGACAGGGGTCTCACCCCTCCACTTT.